The following is a T cell receptor beta chain sequence with its context. TCRdb keeps only in-frame clones here, not all; method: immunoSEQ multiplex PCR. Of about 76,000 clones listed, roughly 80% were seen once; the top ten hold about 26%. The length of the CDR3 is 14 residues. Germline V gives CDR1 SQVTM, CDR2 ANQGSEA. V lost 5 bases to trimming and J lost 4 bases, with 15 bases between them. The data were obtained in a study of T cell responses to AZD1222 COVID-19 vaccine. This TCR came from an adult who received the MenACWY meningococcal vaccine as a control. The V gene is TRBV29-1, the J gene TRBJ1-3; possible D gene TRBD1, 6 bases. The source material was peripheral blood, sampled 28 days after the second dose of the MenACWY control vaccine. The CDR3 nucleotides read TGCAGCGTTCGGCCTACAGGGTCCGGAAACACCATATATTTT. Protein sequence: CSVRPTGSGNTIYF.